The sequence of this T cell receptor beta chain was determined in a study of blood T cell repertoires in COVID-19. Germline V gives CDR1 SNHLY, CDR2 FYNNEI. This CDR3 spans 15 amino acids. V was pared by 5 bases and J by 6 bases, with 12 bases of the junction left unmatched. Sequenced by immunoSEQ multiplex PCR; TCRdb stores in-frame clones only, minus some. The sample records more than 9,000 clones, about 89% being singletons. This TCR was recovered from a woman aged 55-69 years with active COVID-19. Source material: peripheral blood. This sequence joins TRBV2 and TRBJ1-1; TRBD1 aligns across 7 bases. This CDR3 is CASSLQDRLGAEAFF. DNA for the CDR3: TGTGCCAGCAGTCTTCAGGACAGGCTGGGGGCTGAAGCTTTCTTT.